The clone carrying this T cell receptor (beta chain) was seen only once. The sample comes from a study of blood T cell repertoires in COVID-19. As for the study in general: Some COVID-19 samples were acute and others convalescent; all came from the United States, Italy and Spain.

The repertoire was sequenced with immunoSEQ multiplex PCR; TCRdb's copy has only in-frame clones and lacks some. Altogether about 100,000 clones are present, about 90% being singletons, with the ten largest covering about 6.9%. This CDR3 region has 14 residues. Germline values: CDR1 SNHLY, CDR2 FYNNEI. With 9 bases removed from V and 3 bases from J, the gap between germline ends came to 14 bases. The chain carries TRBV2 and TRBJ1-4, with D tentatively TRBD1 (5 bases). The TCR originated in a man aged 30-40 years in a cohort sampled during active COVID-19. The sequencing input was peripheral blood. CDR3 in DNA: TGTGCCAGTGATCAGGGTACGGCTAATGAAAAACTGTTTTTT. It yields the protein CASDQGTANEKLFF.